The T cell receptor (beta chain) described here comes from a study of T-cell memory formation after mild COVID-19. Study results and caveats: Contracting CD8+ clones were enriched in EMRA, CD4+ mainly in CM and EM.

Comment on this clonotype: Its specificity is unknown.

V lost 3 bases and J 6 bases, leaving 13 bases between the germline ends. This CDR3 is 13 amino acids long. Per the germline V gene, CDR1 is SQVTM and CDR2 is ANQGSEA. Via MiXCR, TCRdb re-called the 5' RACE reads, giving one row per CDR3 protein. The table records 200,000 to 300,000 distinct CDR3 sequences, about a sixth of them present only once. The clonotype originates from a man between 18 and 35 years old who had mild COVID-19 (a few samples of this study predate the infection). Cell type and time point are not known. The sequenced sample consisted of PBMCs or a T cell subset sorted from them (not recorded which). This chain links TRBV29-1 with TRBJ2-3; D gene ambiguous. CDR3 region: CSVEKSRTDTQYF. CDR3 nucleotides: TGCAGCGTTGAGAAATCCCGAACGGATACGCAGTATTTT.